The 30 T cell receptor beta chains below all came from one sample that was sequenced in a study of cytomegalovirus exposure and HLA in healthy donors. PCR employed 60 Vbeta and 13 Jbeta primers. Some clones are missing from TCRdb's copy, which holds only in-frame ones; the method was immunoSEQ multiplex PCR. The sample lists roughly 60,000 clones, approximately 80% occurring once. The sample comprised PBMCs. The receptor source for this set is a man aged 25-40 years in good health and CMV-seronegative.

This clone was seen more than once but under ten times. The chain combines TRBV7-9 with TRBJ2-7, with D maybe TRBD1 (5 bases). The CDR3 is 14 amino acids. V lost 3 bases to trimming and J lost 3 bases, with 12 bases between them. CDR1 is SEHNR and CDR2 is FQNEAQ in the germline V gene (reference sequence). In DNA form, the CDR3 reads TGTGCCAGCAGCTTTGAACAGGAAGGCTACGAGCAGTACTTC. Translating gives CASSFEQEGYEQYF.

This clone was detected a few times. The CDR3 here is CASSPAPGQGRHEQYF. The CDR3, as DNA: TGCGCCAGCAGCCCCGCCCCGGGACAGGGCAGGCACGAGCAGTACTTC. The chain couples TRBV5-1 to TRBJ2-7, with 9 bases identical to TRBD1. CDR1 and CDR2 (germline): SGHRS, YFSETQ. The CDR3 is 16 amino acids. With V trimmed by 4 bases and J by 5 bases, 13 bases remained unmatched. The whole variable domain, remainder taken from reference TRBV5-1 and TRBJ2-7, is KAGVTQTPRYLIKTRGQQVTLSCSPISGHRSVSWYQQTPGQGLQFLFEYFSETQRNKGNFPGRFSGRQFSNSRSEMNVSTLELGDSALYLCASSPAPGQGRHEQYFGPGTRLTVT.

The rearrangement uses TRBV7-2 and TRBJ1-5; D may be TRBD1 (6 bases). V lost 6 bases and J 4 bases, leaving 13 bases between the germline ends. The CDR3 consists of 14 residues. Germline CDR1 and CDR2: SGHTA and FQGNSA. CDR3 amino acids: CASSSDSSNQPQHF. The CDR3 DNA reads as TGTGCCAGCAGTTCGGACAGCTCGAATCAGCCCCAGCATTTT.

The CDR3 bases are TGTGCCACCAGCAGAGATCCACAACAGCCCCAGCATTTT. Translation: CATSRDPQQPQHF. The genes are TRBV15 and TRBJ1-5; D call uncertain. The germline V gene encodes CDR1 LNHNV and CDR2 YYDKDF (reference sequence). The CDR3 sequence is 13 residues long. V lost 0 bases and J lost 7, with 7 bases in between.

The genes are TRBV7-9 and TRBJ1-2; D is uncertain. V lost 4 bases and J lost 8, with 20 bases in between. The germline CDR1 and CDR2 sequences are SEHNR and FQNEAQ (reference sequence). The CDR3 contains 15 residues. CDR3 nucleotide sequence: TGTGCCAGCAGCTCGGTGGAGACTCCGTTGAGAGGCTACACCTTC. Amino acid sequence: CASSSVETPLRGYTF.

The V and J genes are TRBV4-3 and TRBJ2-5; D perhaps matches TRBD2 (5 bases). With the DNA end fitting TRBJ2-7 better, the J assignment may be wrong. CDR1 and CDR2 from the germline V gene are LGHNA and YSLEER. CDR3 length: 17 amino acids. The CDR3 coding sequence is TGCGCCAGCAGCCAAGAATTTTCCGGAGGACCTCGCTACGAGCAGTACTTC. Encoded protein: CASSQEFSGGPRYEQYF.

The chain joins TRBV5-5 to TRBJ1-1; D unresolved. The CDR3 is 11 amino acids. CDR1 is SGHKS and CDR2 is YYEKEE in the germline V gene (reference sequence). V was pared by 3 bases and J by 10 bases, with 10 bases between. This CDR3 reads CASSSTLVAFF. In DNA form, the CDR3 reads TGTGCCAGCAGCTCCACCCTAGTAGCTTTCTTT. Using reference TRBV5-5 and TRBJ1-1 for the parts outside the CDR3, the full variable domain is DAGVTQSPTHLIKTRGQQVTLRCSPISGHKSVSWYQQVLGQGPQFIFQYYEKEERGRGNFPDRFSARQFPNYSSELNVNALLLGDSALYLCASSSTLVAFFGQGTRLTVV.

The gene calls are TRBV11-2 and TRBJ2-5; D perhaps matches TRBD2 (5 bases). This CDR3 comprises 13 residues. V was pared by 3 bases and J by 2 bases, with 7 bases between. Looked up from germline, CDR1 is SGHAT and CDR2 is FQNNGV. CDR3: CASSFGGQETQYF. The CDR3 bases are TGTGCCAGCAGCTTCGGCGGGCAAGAGACCCAGTACTTC.

This clone has only one observation. The rearrangement links TRBV27 to TRBJ2-2; D might be TRBD1 (6 bases). Trimming stripped 3 bases from V and 6 bases from J, with 14 bases between. In germline, CDR1 is MNHEY, CDR2 SMNVEV (reference sequence). The CDR3 has 15 residues. The CDR3: CASSFGYRDAGELFF. As DNA, the CDR3 is TGTGCCAGCAGTTTCGGGTACAGGGACGCCGGGGAGCTGTTTTTT.

This clone was counted a single time. V is TRBV6-6 and J is TRBJ2-2; no firm D call. V shed 6 bases and J shed 3 bases, with 11 bases lying between them. The CDR3 has 14 residues. The germline CDR1 and CDR2 sequences are MNHNY and SVGAGI (reference sequence). This CDR3 is CASRPRRDTGELFF. The CDR3, as DNA: TGTGCCAGCAGACCCCGCCGGGACACCGGGGAGCTGTTTTTT.

This chain uses TRBV7-9 with TRBJ1-5, with TRBD1 matching 7 bases. V trimming: 5 bases; J trimming: 3 bases; junction bases outside the gene matches: 7. The CDR3 has 15 amino acids. CDR1 and CDR2 from the germline V gene are SEHNR and FQNEAQ (reference sequence). In nucleotides, the CDR3 is TGTGCCAGCAGCCCTACGACAGGGTCCAATCAGCCCCAGCATTTT. Translated, it gives CASSPTTGSNQPQHF.

This clone has just one count. The rearrangement links TRBV27 to TRBJ1-1; maybe TRBD1 (5 bases). The CDR3 has 15 residues. Trimming took 6 bases from V and 1 from J, leaving 15 bases between them. Germline V lookup: CDR1 MNHEY, CDR2 SMNVEV (reference sequence). CDR3 residues: CASSSLGAANTEAFF. In nucleotides, the CDR3 is TGTGCCAGCAGCTCCCTTGGGGCCGCGAACACTGAAGCTTTCTTT.

The chain uses TRBV6-4 and TRBJ2-1; 8 nucleotides match TRBD2. This CDR3 comprises 15 residues. The germline V gene encodes CDR1 MRHNA and CDR2 SNTAGT. Losses at the gene ends were 7 bases for V and 6 bases for J; bases not matched to a gene: 11. Here the CDR3 DNA reads TGTGCCAGCACCCCGGACGCGGGGGGACGCAATGAGCAGTTCTTC. This encodes CASTPDAGGRNEQFF.

This clone appeared once. The chain employs TRBV27 and TRBJ1-2, with 11 bases aligning to TRBD1. The CDR3 has 17 residues. After removal of 6 bases from V and 4 bases from J, the junction contained 13 bases not matched to a gene. CDR1 MNHEY and CDR2 SMNVEV come from the germline V gene (reference sequence). DNA of the CDR3: TGTGCCAGCAGGAGTACCGGGACAGGGGGGAAGGTCTATGGCTACACCTTC. Translating it yields CASRSTGTGGKVYGYTF.

For this clone: The junction shows a germline mismatch at one end, possibly a read error. The chain links TRBV18 to TRBJ1-6, with 8 positions matching TRBD1. Germline lookup yields CDR1 KGHSH and CDR2 LQKENI. This CDR3 is built from 15 residues. The CDR3 coding sequence is TGTGCCAGCTCACTGGCAGGGGGCTATGATTCACCCCTCCACTTT. It yields the protein CASSLAGGYDSPLHF.

This chain uses TRBV6-5 with TRBJ2-2, with 10 positions matching TRBD2. This CDR3 region has 16 residues. Germline V gene data show CDR1 as MNHEY and CDR2 as SVGAGI. V was clipped by 3 bases and J by 4 bases; unmatched bases: 5. The CDR3 loop is CASSYASGGPTGELFF. CDR3 bases: TGTGCCAGCAGTTATGCTAGCGGGGGACCCACCGGGGAGCTGTTTTTT.

This chain joins TRBV5-1 and TRBJ2-3; the match to TRBD2 covers 10 bases. The germline CDR1 and CDR2 sequences are SGHRS and YFSETQ. V shed 4 bases, J shed 2 bases, and the junction held 7 bases outside the gene matches. The CDR3 is made up of 16 amino acids. CDR3 in amino acids: CASSTGLADNTDTQYF. The CDR3 coding sequence is TGCGCCAGCAGCACCGGACTAGCGGATAACACAGATACGCAGTATTTT.

The chain uses TRBV7-2 and TRBJ1-1; D perhaps matches TRBD1 (5 bases). CDR3 length: 17 residues. The germline V gene encodes CDR1 SGHTA and CDR2 FQGNSA. Trimming removed 5 bases at V and 1 base at J, with 20 bases between. The CDR3 loop is CASSPMLGLVKNTEAFF. Written as DNA, the CDR3 is TGTGCCAGCAGCCCCATGTTGGGGCTCGTTAAGAACACTGAAGCTTTCTTT.

The chain is built from TRBV25-1 and TRBJ2-3; the D gene is possibly TRBD1 (5 bases). The germline gives CDR1 MGHDK, CDR2 SYGVNS. The CDR3 runs 16 residues. Between the trimmed V and J ends, which lost 6 bases and 1 base, there was a span of 17 bases. In nucleotides, the CDR3 is TGTGCCAGCAGGACCCCCTCCCGCAGGGGCACAGATACGCAGTATTTT. Residues: CASRTPSRRGTDTQYF.

The chain combines TRBV2 with TRBJ1-5, with D possibly TRBD1 on 5 matching bases. V lost 6 bases and J 1 base, leaving 10 bases between the germline ends. The CDR3 totals 14 residues. Germline V lookup: CDR1 SNHLY, CDR2 FYNNEI. CDR3 sequence: CASREGFSNQPQHF. The DNA for the CDR3 is TGTGCCAGCAGGGAGGGGTTCAGCAATCAGCCCCAGCATTTT.

The chain links TRBV4-3 to TRBJ1-5; 7 bases are shared with TRBD1. CDR1 LGHNA and CDR2 YSLEER come from the germline V gene. CDR3 size: 13 residues. Trimming at V came to 0 bases and at J to 13 bases, leaving 6 bases not matched to a gene. The CDR3 DNA reads TGCGCCAGCAGCCAAGAATTGGGACAGAAACAGCATTTT. It translates to CASSQELGQKQHF.

This clone was observed a single time. The rearrangement links TRBV28 to TRBJ1-1, with 10 bases lining up with TRBD1. Germline V gene sequence: CDR1 MDHEN, CDR2 SYDVKM. V lost 2 bases to trimming and J lost 1 base; unmatched junction nucleotides: 13. The CDR3 length is 19 residues. The chain's CDR3 is CASSLPVVRQGAGNTEAFF. The CDR3 DNA sequence: TGTGCCAGCAGTTTACCCGTCGTTAGACAGGGGGCTGGGAACACTGAAGCTTTCTTT.

This clone was detected once. J is TRBJ2-1 and V is TRBV7-2; TRBD2 is a possible D gene (6 bases). The length of the CDR3 is 13 residues. The V and J ends lost 5 bases and 7 bases respectively, with 12 bases between them. In germline, CDR1 is SGHTA, CDR2 FQGNSA. CDR3 residues: CASSPSGANEQFF. CDR3 nucleotide sequence: TGTGCCAGCAGCCCCTCGGGAGCGAATGAGCAGTTCTTC.

The chain links TRBV5-6 to TRBJ2-1; the D gene is possibly TRBD1 (5 bases). CDR1 and CDR2 from the germline V gene are SGHDT and YYEEEE. V gave up 0 bases and J gave up 15 bases, with 16 bases separating them. The CDR3 is made up of 13 amino acids. For the CDR3, the DNA is TGTGCCAGCAGCTTGGGGGGCGGTTGGAACCCGTTCTTC. Its translation is CASSLGGGWNPFF.

The V call is TRBV10-3, the J call TRBJ1-6; no firm D call. The germline V gene has CDR1 ENHRY and CDR2 SYGVKD. The CDR3 has 14 residues. Between the trimmed V and J ends, which lost 4 bases and 8 bases, there was a span of 12 bases. The CDR3 loop reads CAISVGGEYSPLHF. The CDR3 bases are TGTGCCATCAGTGTAGGAGGAGAATATTCACCCCTCCACTTT.

The chain is built from TRBV9 and TRBJ2-1; 8 positions match TRBD1. CDR1 SGDLS and CDR2 YYNGEE come from the germline V gene. The J segment lost 7 bases and the V segment lost 0 bases, leaving 12 bases of the junction unmatched. There are 17 residues in the CDR3. CDR3 DNA: TGTGCCAGCAGCGTAGATGGGTGGGCAGGGGGCTGGAATGAGCAGTTCTTC. It is translated as CASSVDGWAGGWNEQFF.

The chain recombines TRBV14 with TRBJ1-1, with 7 bases that match TRBD1. Germline values: CDR1 SGHDN, CDR2 FVKESK. This CDR3 comprises 15 residues. The junction had 8 bases not matched to a gene; V was cut back by 2 bases and J by 5 bases. CDR3: CASSQLETGRTEAFF. In nucleotides, the CDR3 is TGTGCCAGCAGCCAATTGGAGACAGGGAGGACTGAAGCTTTCTTT.

This clone was picked up one time. The chain links TRBV2 to TRBJ2-7, with 11 bases lining up with TRBD1. The germline V gene has CDR1 SNHLY and CDR2 FYNNEI. The CDR3 has 13 residues. Germline trimming cut 6 bases from V and 5 bases from J; bases unmatched to any gene: 3. This chain's CDR3 is CASRGTGGNEQYF. The CDR3 nucleotides read TGTGCCAGCAGGGGGACAGGGGGTAACGAGCAGTACTTC.

This clone showed up just once. V is TRBV13 and J is TRBJ2-1, with TRBD2 matching 9 bases. J gave up 3 bases and V 6 bases, and 6 bases lay outside the gene matches. The CDR3 covers 15 residues. The germline CDR1 and CDR2 sequences are PRHDT and FYEKMQ (reference sequence). CDR3 DNA sequence: TGTGCCAGCAGTCTTAGCGGGGGAAACTACAATGAGCAGTTCTTC. Translation: CASSLSGGNYNEQFF.

The genes are TRBV27 and TRBJ2-7; 8 nucleotides match TRBD1. Germline-derived CDR1 and CDR2 are MNHEY and SMNVEV (reference sequence). The length of the CDR3 is 15 residues. The J segment lost 1 base and the V segment lost 5 bases, leaving 7 bases of the junction unmatched. The CDR3 region is CASSKGWTGSYEQYF. DNA of the CDR3: TGTGCCAGCAGTAAAGGATGGACAGGGTCCTACGAGCAGTACTTC.